This is a list of T cell receptor beta chains from one sample in a study of human T cells and chemical hapten exposure. TCRdb used MiXCR to reprocess the RACE reads, holding one entry per CDR3 protein. The data hold 300,000 to 350,000 distinct CDR3 sequences, with around 7% observed a single time. The sample here was whole blood, taken in connection with sensitization to the hapten diphenylcyclopropenone (DPC). The receptors were sampled from a woman aged 18 to 35 with alopecia areata. Some clones in this sample may be carry-over from other donors' samples. CDR3s include the opening cysteine and the closing phenylalanine or tryptophan. Each record gives: J gene, clone size, V gene, D gene, CDR3 length, CDR3 protein, CDR3 DNA. The D gene is left open where the match is weak. Clone size, where shown, is once, few, many, or a class for clones that have expanded.

TRBJ2-3	few	TRBV24-1	TRBD1	17	CATSDPGTGASSDTQYF	TGTGCCACCAGTGATCCAGGGACAGGGGCCAGTTCTGATACGCAGTATTTT
TRBJ2-3	few	TRBV20-1	NA	12	CSASTSTDTQYF	TGCAGTGCTAGCACTAGCACAGATACGCAGTATTTT
TRBJ2-3	NA	TRBV20-1	NA	14	CSARDPRDGDTQYF	TGCAGTGCTAGAGATCCGCGGGACGGAGATACGCAGTATTTT
TRBJ2-1	few	TRBV5-1	TRBD2	16	CASSLGDRGGLNEQFF	TGCGCCAGCAGCTTGGGCGACCGGGGGGGCCTCAATGAGCAGTTCTTC
TRBJ1-6	NA	TRBV3-1	TRBD1	16	CASSQTGGVGNSPLHF	TGTGCCAGCAGCCAGACAGGGGGCGTAGGGAATTCACCCCTCCACTTT
TRBJ2-5	NA	TRBV18	NA	13	CASSPGTEETQYF	TGTGCCAGCTCACCAGGGACCGAAGAGACCCAGTACTTC
TRBJ1-5	NA	TRBV4-2	NA	14	CASSQENRGQPQHF	TGTGCCAGCAGCCAAGAGAATAGGGGTCAGCCCCAGCATTTT
TRBJ1-1	many	TRBV5-8	NA	15	CASSFMRGGGTEAFF	TGTGCCAGCAGCTTTATGAGAGGGGGTGGCACTGAAGCTTTCTTT
TRBJ1-6	NA	TRBV6-1	NA	16	CASREGPSSYNSPLHF	TGTGCCAGCAGAGAAGGGCCCTCCTCCTATAATTCACCCCTCCACTTT
TRBJ1-2	few	TRBV7-2	TRBD1	14	CASSRGTENYGYTF	TGTGCCAGCAGCCGCGGGACAGAGAACTATGGCTACACCTTC
TRBJ1-1	NA	TRBV5-1	TRBD1	13	CASSLVTGREAFF	TGCGCCAGCAGCTTGGTGACAGGGCGGGAAGCTTTCTTT
TRBJ1-1	few	TRBV20-1	TRBD1	13	CSAPGTVNTEAFF	TGCAGTGCTCCCGGGACAGTGAACACTGAAGCTTTCTTT
TRBJ1-1	NA	TRBV4-2	NA	17	CASSQVVQGSMNTEAFF	TGTGCCAGCAGCCAAGTCGTCCAGGGATCTATGAACACTGAAGCTTTCTTT
TRBJ1-4	many	TRBV28	NA	15	CASSQTGATNEKLFF	TGTGCCAGCAGTCAGACAGGTGCAACTAATGAAAAACTGTTTTTT
TRBJ2-3	NA	TRBV27	NA	15	CASNPRGPSTDTQYF	TGTGCCAGCAACCCCAGGGGCCCTAGCACAGATACGCAGTATTTT
TRBJ2-1	few	TRBV12-3/TRBV12-4	NA	13	CASSSPGVDEQFF	TGTGCCAGCAGCTCCCCAGGGGTGGATGAGCAGTTCTTC
TRBJ2-3	NA	TRBV6-6	NA	13	CASEWQDTDTQYF	TGTGCCAGCGAATGGCAGGACACAGATACGCAGTATTTT
TRBJ1-1	many	TRBV28	NA	13	CASRTGFGGEAFF	TGTGCCAGCAGAACAGGGTTTGGGGGTGAAGCTTTCTTT
TRBJ1-4	NA	TRBV6-2/TRBV6-3	NA	15	CASTRRPPTNEKLFF	TGTGCCAGCACCCGCCGACCGCCAACTAATGAAAAACTGTTTTTT
TRBJ1-6	many	TRBV7-9	NA	14	CASSSPGRNSPLHF	TGTGCCAGCAGCTCGCCGGGCCGGAATTCACCCCTCCACTTT
TRBJ1-1	few	TRBV5-1	NA	15	CASSLAGQRGTEAFF	TGCGCCAGCAGCTTGGCCGGGCAGCGGGGCACTGAAGCTTTCTTT
TRBJ2-2	once	TRBV20-1	TRBD1	15	CSASPQGAGTGELFF	TGCAGTGCTAGCCCACAGGGGGCAGGTACCGGGGAGCTGTTTTTT
TRBJ2-7	many	TRBV12-3/TRBV12-4	NA	15	CASSRDGESSYEQYF	TGTGCCAGCAGCCGGGACGGAGAGAGCTCCTACGAGCAGTACTTC
TRBJ1-2	many	TRBV6-5	TRBD1	16	CASSLTRQGQNYGYTF	TGTGCCAGCAGTTTGACGCGACAGGGCCAAAACTATGGCTACACCTTC
TRBJ1-2	few	TRBV28	NA	16	CASSFPVPSALSGYTF	TGTGCCAGCAGTTTCCCGGTGCCGTCCGCTCTGTCTGGCTACACCTTC
TRBJ2-7	few	TRBV6-6	NA	14	CASSYSTAGHEQYF	TGTGCCAGCAGTTACTCGACGGCGGGGCACGAGCAGTACTTC
TRBJ1-2	NA	TRBV5-4	NA	14	CASSLGGDTNGYTF	TGTGCCAGCAGCTTGGGTGGGGACACGAATGGCTACACCTTC
TRBJ2-6	few	TRBV24-1	NA	16	CATSGGYGSGANVLTF	TGTGCCACCAGTGGAGGGTATGGCTCTGGGGCCAACGTCCTGACTTTC
TRBJ1-5	many	TRBV4-2	NA	16	CASSQETGDTVQPQHF	TGTGCCAGCAGCCAAGAGACGGGGGATACAGTCCAGCCCCAGCATTTT
TRBJ1-5	few	TRBV6-2/TRBV6-3	NA	15	CASSYSTRANQPQHF	TGTGCCAGCAGTTACTCGACCAGGGCCAATCAGCCCCAGCATTTT
TRBJ2-4	many	TRBV18	NA	15	CASSPRQLAKNIQYF	TGTGCCAGCTCACCACGTCAATTAGCCAAAAACATTCAGTACTTC
TRBJ2-5	NA	TRBV28	TRBD2	17	CASSRGLAGGGVETQYF	TGTGCCAGCAGCCGCGGACTAGCGGGGGGAGGGGTAGAGACCCAGTACTTC
TRBJ1-5	NA	TRBV28	NA	14	CASSLYREGQPQHF	TGTGCCAGCAGTTTGTACAGGGAAGGTCAGCCCCAGCATTTT
TRBJ1-4	few	TRBV7-9	NA	16	CASSSSLDGTNEKLFF	TGTGCCAGCAGCTCGTCTCTGGACGGGACTAATGAAAAACTGTTTTTT
TRBJ1-2	NA	TRBV20-1	NA	15	CSARTTGEGNYGYTF	TGCAGTGCTCGTACGACAGGAGAAGGCAACTATGGCTACACCTTC
TRBJ2-4	few	TRBV12-3/TRBV12-4	TRBD2	19	CASSPPTSGGALSKNIQYF	TGTGCCAGCAGCCCACCGACTAGCGGGGGGGCTTTGTCCAAAAACATTCAGTACTTC
TRBJ1-6	many	TRBV6-6	TRBD1	14	CASSRDRGYSPLHF	TGTGCCAGCAGTCGGGACAGGGGCTATTCACCCCTCCACTTT
TRBJ1-2	many	TRBV7-8	TRBD1	11	CASSQGDGYTF	TGTGCCAGCAGCCAGGGGGATGGCTACACCTTC
TRBJ2-7	few	TRBV20-1	TRBD2	14	CSARVQRGGSEQYF	TGCAGTGCTAGAGTACAGCGGGGGGGCTCCGAGCAGTACTTC
TRBJ2-7	few	TRBV11-2	TRBD2	15	CASSFGGGGDYEQYF	TGTGCCAGCAGCTTCGGCGGCGGGGGGGACTACGAGCAGTACTTC
TRBJ2-7	NA	TRBV12-3/TRBV12-4	NA	14	CASSFGTLTYEQYF	TGTGCCAGCAGTTTTGGGACGCTCACCTACGAGCAGTACTTC
TRBJ1-4	few	TRBV5-1	NA	17	CASSLDRGRATNEKLFF	TGCGCCAGCAGCTTAGACCGAGGACGGGCAACTAATGAAAAACTGTTTTTT
TRBJ2-2	few	TRBV28	NA	14	CASSPLVETGELFF	TGTGCCAGCAGTCCCCTGGTTGAAACCGGGGAGCTGTTTTTT
TRBJ2-1	many	TRBV2	NA	13	CASGEFMGGEQFF	TGTGCCAGCGGGGAGTTTATGGGCGGTGAGCAGTTCTTC
TRBJ1-2	NA	TRBV5-1	NA	13	CASSWGENYGYTF	TGCGCCAGCAGCTGGGGGGAGAACTATGGCTACACCTTC
TRBJ2-5	few	TRBV29-1	NA	13	CSVEGGQQETQYF	TGCAGCGTTGAAGGCGGGCAGCAAGAGACCCAGTACTTC
TRBJ1-6	few	TRBV13	NA	17	CASSGRTGSSYNSPLHF	TGTGCCAGCAGCGGCCGTACAGGGAGCTCCTATAATTCACCCCTCCACTTT
TRBJ1-3	few	TRBV25-1	NA	14	CASSVQGSGNTIYF	TGTGCCAGCAGTGTCCAGGGGTCGGGAAACACCATATATTTT
TRBJ2-1	many	TRBV2	TRBD2	17	CASSERTSGGPYNEQFF	TGTGCCAGCAGTGAAAGGACTAGCGGGGGCCCATACAATGAGCAGTTCTTC